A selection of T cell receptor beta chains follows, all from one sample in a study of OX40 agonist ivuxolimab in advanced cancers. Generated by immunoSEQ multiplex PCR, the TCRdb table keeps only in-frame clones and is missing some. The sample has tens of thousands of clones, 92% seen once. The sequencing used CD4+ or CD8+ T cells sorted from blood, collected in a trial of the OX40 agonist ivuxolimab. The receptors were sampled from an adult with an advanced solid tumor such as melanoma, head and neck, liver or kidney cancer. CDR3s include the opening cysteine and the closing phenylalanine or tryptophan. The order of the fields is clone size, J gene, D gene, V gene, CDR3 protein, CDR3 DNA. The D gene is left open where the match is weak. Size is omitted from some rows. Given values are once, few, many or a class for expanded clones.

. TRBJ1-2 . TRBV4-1 CASSQGFGPSRYTF TGCGCCAGCAGCCAAGGTTTCGGACCCTCTCGCTACACCTTC
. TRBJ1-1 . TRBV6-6 CASSTRRGANTEAFF TGTGCCAGCAGTACCCGTCGGGGGGCCAACACTGAAGCTTTCTTT
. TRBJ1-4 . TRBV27 CASSSRRNEKLFF TGTGCCAGCAGTTCCCGCCGAAATGAAAAACTGTTTTTT
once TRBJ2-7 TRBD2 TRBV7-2 CASSLWQRGGYEQYF TGTGCCAGCAGCTTATGGCAGCGGGGGGGCTACGAGCAGTACTTC
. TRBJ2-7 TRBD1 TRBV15 CATSRRQGNEQYF TGTGCCACCAGCAGACGACAGGGAAACGAGCAGTACTTC
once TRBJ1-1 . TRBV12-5 CASGLMGAGTEAFF TGTGCTAGTGGTTTGATGGGGGCAGGCACTGAAGCTTTCTTT
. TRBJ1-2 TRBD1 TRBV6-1 CASSTPDREDGYTF TGTGCCAGCAGTACCCCGGACAGGGAGGACGGCTACACCTTC
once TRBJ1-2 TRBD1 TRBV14 CASSLRQGDGYTF TGTGCCAGCAGCCTACGACAGGGTGATGGCTACACCTTC
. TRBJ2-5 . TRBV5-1 CASSSTMAQETQYF TGCGCCAGCAGCTCCACGATGGCCCAAGAGACCCAGTACTTC
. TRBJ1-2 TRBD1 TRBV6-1 CASSERWDRGGYTF TGTGCCAGCAGTGAAAGATGGGACAGGGGTGGCTACACCTTC
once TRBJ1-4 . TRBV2 CASNLDRFNEKLFF TGTGCCAGCAACCTGGACAGATTTAATGAAAAACTGTTTTTT
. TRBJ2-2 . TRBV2 CASSESVGLFF TGTGCCAGCAGTGAAAGTGTTGGGCTGTTTTTT
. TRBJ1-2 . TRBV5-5 CASRLRADANYGYTF TGTGCCAGCAGGTTAAGGGCCGACGCTAACTATGGCTACACCTTC
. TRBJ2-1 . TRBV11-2 CASSLVPGNEQFF TGTGCCAGCAGCTTAGTCCCGGGCAATGAGCAGTTCTTC
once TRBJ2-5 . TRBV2 CASTRGGGYQETQYF TGTGCCAGCACCAGAGGGGGGGGTTACCAAGAGACCCAGTACTTC
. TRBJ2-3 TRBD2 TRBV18 CASSPRRGGGSSTDTQYF TGTGCCAGCTCACCGCGTCGCGGGGGGGGTTCTAGCACAGATACGCAGTATTTT
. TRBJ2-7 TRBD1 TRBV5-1 CASRSGTGTGHEQYF TGCGCCAGCAGGAGTGGTACCGGGACAGGTCACGAGCAGTACTTC
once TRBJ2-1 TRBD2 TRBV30 CAWSVGSGLAFYNEQFF TGTGCCTGGAGTGTAGGATCCGGACTAGCGTTCTACAATGAGCAGTTCTTC
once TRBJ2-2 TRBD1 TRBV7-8 CASSSQAHRGWDTGELFF TGTGCCAGCAGCTCACAAGCCCACAGGGGTTGGGACACCGGGGAGCTGTTTTTT
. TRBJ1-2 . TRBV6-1 CASTSNWGAWGYTF TGTGCCAGTACTTCCAACTGGGGTGCTTGGGGCTACACCTTC
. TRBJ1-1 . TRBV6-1 CASSRVTNTEAFF TGTGCCAGCAGCAGGGTTACGAACACTGAAGCTTTCTTT
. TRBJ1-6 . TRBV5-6 CASSTPGRPNSPLHF TGTGCCAGCAGCACCCCGGGACGGCCTAATTCACCCCTCCACTTT
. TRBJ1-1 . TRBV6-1 CASSELGLTEAFF TGTGCCAGCAGTGAATTGGGTCTCACTGAAGCTTTCTTT
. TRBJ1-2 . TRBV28 CASSPGKAYGYTF TGTGCCAGCAGTCCAGGGAAGGCCTATGGCTACACCTTC
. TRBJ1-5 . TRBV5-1 CASSPQAGGSNQPQHF TGCGCCAGCAGCCCCCAGGCGGGAGGAAGCAATCAGCCCCAGCATTTT
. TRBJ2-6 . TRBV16 CASSQSYHSGANVLTF TGTGCCAGCAGCCAATCGTATCACTCTGGGGCCAACGTCCTGACTTTC
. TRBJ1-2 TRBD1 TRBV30 CACFGTEGGYTF TGTGCCTGCTTCGGGACAGAAGGAGGCTACACCTTC
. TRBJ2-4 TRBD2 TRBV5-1 CASSLAGEGNIQYF TGCGCCAGCAGCTTGGCCGGGGAGGGGAACATTCAGTACTTC
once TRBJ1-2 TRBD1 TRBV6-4 CASSRDRDELYGYTF TGTGCCAGCTCCAGGGACAGGGATGAGCTTTATGGCTACACCTTC
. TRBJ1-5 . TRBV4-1 CASSPLHRDGQPQHF TGCGCCAGCAGCCCCCTGCACAGGGATGGACAGCCCCAGCATTTT
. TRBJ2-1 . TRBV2 CANSNFSYNEQFF TGTGCCAATTCCAACTTCTCCTACAATGAGCAGTTCTTC
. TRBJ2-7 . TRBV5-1 CASSPLGQGHYEQYF TGCGCCAGCAGCCCCCTCGGCCAGGGACACTACGAGCAGTACTTC
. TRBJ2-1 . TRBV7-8 CASSQNLQGYVF TGTGCCAGCAGCCAGAACCTACAGGGCTATGTCTTC
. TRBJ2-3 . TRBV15 CATSGNRPTDTQYF TGTGCCACCAGCGGGAACAGACCCACAGATACGCAGTATTTT
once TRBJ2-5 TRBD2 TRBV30 CGGGGSSGVPQYF TGTGGGGGGGGAGGATCTAGCGGAGTGCCCCAGTACTTC
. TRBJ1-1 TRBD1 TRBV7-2 CASSRDRGDTEAFF TGTGCCAGCAGCCGGGACAGGGGGGACACTGAAGCTTTCTTT
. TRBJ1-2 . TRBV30 CALRAPWHAYGYTF TGTGCCTTGCGGGCCCCTTGGCATGCCTATGGCTACACCTTC
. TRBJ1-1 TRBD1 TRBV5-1 CASSLQGRTEAFF TGCGCCAGCAGCTTACAGGGGCGGACTGAAGCTTTCTTT
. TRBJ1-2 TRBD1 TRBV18 CASSPKDRGDGYTF TGTGCCAGCTCACCCAAGGACAGGGGGGATGGCTACACCTTC
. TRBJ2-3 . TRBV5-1 CASSLISPDTQYF TGCGCCAGCAGCTTGATTTCGCCAGATACGCAGTATTTT
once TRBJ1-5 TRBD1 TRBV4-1 CASSQTGTGYNQPQHF TGCGCCAGCAGCCAAACCGGGACAGGTTACAATCAGCCCCAGCATTTT
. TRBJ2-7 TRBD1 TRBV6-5 CASSPRTGREQYF TGTGCCAGCAGCCCCCGGACAGGTAGGGAGCAGTACTTC
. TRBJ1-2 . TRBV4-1 CASSQQQGFGGYTF TGCGCCAGCAGCCAACAACAGGGCTTCGGTGGCTACACCTTC
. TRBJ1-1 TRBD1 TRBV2 CASSSNRGRGNTEAFF TGTGCCAGCAGTTCTAACAGGGGGCGGGGGAACACTGAAGCTTTCTTT
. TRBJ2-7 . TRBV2 CASSNPLSGPGPYEQYF TGTGCCAGCAGCAATCCTCTTAGCGGCCCAGGGCCCTACGAGCAGTACTTC
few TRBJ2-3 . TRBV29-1 CSVDEGRRDTQYF TGCAGCGTTGACGAGGGCCGAAGAGATACGCAGTATTTT
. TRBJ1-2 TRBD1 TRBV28 CASSLGDRGGYTF TGTGCCAGCAGCCTGGGGGACAGGGGCGGCTACACCTTC
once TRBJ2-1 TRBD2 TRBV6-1 CASSVPGLAGSYNEQFF TGTGCCAGCAGTGTCCCGGGACTAGCGGGGTCATACAATGAGCAGTTCTTC
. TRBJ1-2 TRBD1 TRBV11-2 CASSPRDRLYYGYTF TGTGCCAGCAGCCCGAGGGACAGGTTATACTATGGCTACACCTTC
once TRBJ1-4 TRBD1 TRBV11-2 CASSFRTGEYEKLFF TGTGCCAGCAGCTTCAGGACAGGGGAATATGAAAAACTGTTTTTT
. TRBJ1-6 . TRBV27 CASSFRQAHNSPLHF TGTGCCAGCAGTTTTCGACAGGCGCATAATTCACCCCTCCACTTT
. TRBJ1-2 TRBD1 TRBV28 CASRLTGVYGYTF TGTGCCAGCAGGTTAACAGGGGTTTATGGCTACACCTTC